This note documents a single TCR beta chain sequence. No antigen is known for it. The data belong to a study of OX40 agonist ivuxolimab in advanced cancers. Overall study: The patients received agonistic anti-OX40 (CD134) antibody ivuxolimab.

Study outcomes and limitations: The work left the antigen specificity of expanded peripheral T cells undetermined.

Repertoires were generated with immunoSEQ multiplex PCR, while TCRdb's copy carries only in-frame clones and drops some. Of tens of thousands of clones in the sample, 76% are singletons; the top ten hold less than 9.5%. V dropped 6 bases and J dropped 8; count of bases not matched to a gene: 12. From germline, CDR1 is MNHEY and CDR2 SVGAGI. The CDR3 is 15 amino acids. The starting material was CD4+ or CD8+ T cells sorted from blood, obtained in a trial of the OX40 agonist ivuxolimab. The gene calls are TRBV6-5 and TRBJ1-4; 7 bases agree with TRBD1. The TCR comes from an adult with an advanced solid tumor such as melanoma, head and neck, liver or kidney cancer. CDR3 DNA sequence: TGTGCCAGCAGACCCAACAGGGGATGGGGGGAAAAACTGTTTTTT. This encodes CASRPNRGWGEKLFF.